Below are 14 T cell receptor beta chains sequenced from a single sample in a study of blood T cell repertoires in COVID-19. Clones were read by immunoSEQ multiplex PCR, and TCRdb kept only the in-frame ones, dropping some. This table holds over 250,000 clones, around 90% found once. Sequenced sample: peripheral blood. The receptors here all came from a man aged 50 to 60 with acute or convalescent COVID-19.

Points on this clone: Being one base from a much bigger clone, this may be a read error. The chain employs TRBV7-3 and TRBJ1-1; no clear D gene. From germline, CDR1 is SGHTA and CDR2 FQGTGA. V lost 3 bases to trimming and J lost 0 bases, with 5 bases between them. The CDR3 covers 13 residues. The CDR3 here is CASSFTMNTEAFF. Written as DNA, the CDR3 is TGTGCCAGCAGCTTTACAATGAACACTGAAGCTTTCTTT.

This rearrangement joins TRBV5-4 to TRBJ2-7; 10 bases map to TRBD2. CDR3 length: 18 residues. V lost 1 base, J lost 1 base, and 11 bases stayed unmatched. CDR1 is SGHNT and CDR2 is YYREEE in the germline V gene (reference sequence). The CDR3 here is CASSLKVLGLASSYEQYF. CDR3 in DNA: TGTGCCAGCAGCTTGAAGGTTCTGGGACTAGCGTCTTCCTACGAGCAGTACTTC.

The V and J genes are TRBV7-3 and TRBJ2-4; 7 nucleotides agree with TRBD1. Germline trimming cut 4 bases from V and 0 bases from J; bases unmatched to any gene: 3. The CDR3 is made up of 15 amino acids. Germline CDR1 and CDR2: SGHTA and FQGTGA. The DNA for the CDR3 is TGTGCCAGCAGCTCTCGACAGGGAGCCAAAAACATTCAGTACTTC. Amino acid sequence: CASSSRQGAKNIQYF. Supplemented by reference TRBV7-3 and TRBJ2-4, the full variable domain reads GAGVSQTPSNKVTEKGKYVELRCDPISGHTALYWYRQSLGQGPEFLIYFQGTGAADDSGLPNDRFFAVRPEGSVSTLKIQRTERGDSAVYLCASSSRQGAKNIQYFGAGTRLSVL.

The rearrangement joins TRBV11-2 to TRBJ2-4; 11 bases fit TRBD2. CDR1 is SGHAT and CDR2 is FQNNGV in the germline V gene. The CDR3 has 15 amino acids. With V trimmed by 5 bases and J by 4 bases, 4 bases remained unmatched. CDR3 sequence: CASSPLAGGKNIQYF. CDR3 nucleotides: TGTGCCAGCAGCCCGTTAGCGGGGGGGAAAAACATTCAGTACTTC. The full variable domain, rest sourced from reference TRBV11-2 and TRBJ2-4, is EAGVAQSPRYKIIEKRQSVAFWCNPISGHATLYWYQQILGQGPKLLIQFQNNGVVDDSQLPKDRFSAERLKGVDSTLKIQPAKLEDSAVYLCASSPLAGGKNIQYFGAGTRLSVL.

CDR3 in DNA: TGTGCCAGCAGCTTGGAGATAGATCCATCTTACGAGCAGTACTTC. Translation: CASSLEIDPSYEQYF. This chain joins TRBV5-4 and TRBJ2-7; D call uncertain. The CDR3 runs 15 residues. Germline V gives CDR1 SGHNT, CDR2 YYREEE (reference sequence). The V end was cut by 0 bases, the J end by 4 bases, with 14 bases between.

The rearrangement uses TRBV10-3 and TRBJ1-1, with a weak D call TRBD1 (6 bases). This CDR3 is built from 12 residues. The V gene lost 6 bases and the J gene lost 3 bases, with 8 bases spanning the gap. Germline-derived CDR1 and CDR2 are ENHRY and SYGVKD. The CDR3 region has the DNA TGTGCCATCAGGAACAGGGACACTGAAGCTTTCTTT. This gives the protein CAIRNRDTEAFF.

The V call is TRBV12-5, the J call TRBJ2-6, with no clear D. This CDR3 is 14 amino acids long. Trimming removed 1 base at V and 2 bases at J, with 3 bases between. Germline CDR1 and CDR2: LGHNT and FRNRAP. CDR3 residues: CASGLGAGANVLTF. The CDR3, as DNA: TGTGCTAGTGGTTTGGGCGCTGGGGCCAACGTCCTGACTTTC. Looking up the rest from reference TRBV12-5 and TRBJ2-6 gives the full variable domain: DARVTQTPRHKVTEMGQEVTMRCQPILGHNTVFWYRQTMMQGLELLAYFRNRAPLDDSGMPKDRFSAEMPDATLATLKIQPSEPRDSAVYFCASGLGAGANVLTFGAGSRLTVL.

V gene TRBV19 combines with J gene TRBJ2-1, with 7 bases fitting TRBD2. Germline lookup yields CDR1 LNHDA and CDR2 SQIVND (reference sequence). The trim removed 2 bases at V and 6 bases at J, leaving 4 bases unmatched. This CDR3 spans 14 amino acids. This chain's CDR3 is CASSIRGSSNEQFF. The CDR3 region has the DNA TGTGCCAGTAGTATACGCGGGAGTAGCAATGAGCAGTTCTTC.

The chain is built from TRBV30 and TRBJ2-1, with 9 positions matching TRBD1. Looked up from germline, CDR1 is GTSNPN and CDR2 is SVGIG (reference sequence). This CDR3 comprises 14 residues. The J segment lost 9 bases and the V segment lost 7 bases, leaving 13 bases of the junction unmatched. The CDR3 sequence: CASRTGVQYGEQFF. CDR3 sequence (DNA): TGTGCCTCCCGGACAGGGGTTCAATACGGTGAGCAGTTCTTC.

The chain recombines TRBV6-5 with TRBJ1-5; TRBD1 is a possible D gene (5 bases). The CDR3 covers 15 residues. Germline values: CDR1 MNHEY, CDR2 SVGAGI. Trimming took 4 bases from V and 0 from J, leaving 10 bases between them. CDR3 in DNA: TGTGCCAGCAGTTCGACTGGGGCTAGCAATCAGCCCCAGCATTTT. Residues: CASSSTGASNQPQHF.

CDR3 sequence (DNA): TGTGCCAGCAGTGGAGCCCCGGGCTATGGCTACACCTTC. Encoded protein: CASSGAPGYGYTF. The chain couples TRBV6-1 to TRBJ1-2, with D uncertain. V was pared by 4 bases and J by 4 bases, with 10 bases between. The CDR3 is 13 amino acids. Germline loops: CDR1 MNHNS, CDR2 SASEGT.

CDR3 residues: CASSFLSSNTEAFF. CDR3 sequence (DNA): TGTGCCAGTAGTTTCCTCTCCTCGAACACTGAAGCTTTCTTT. This chain connects TRBV19 to TRBJ1-1, with D uncertain. The V end lost 5 bases, the J end lost 1 base, and 11 bases lay between the germline ends. The CDR3 spans 14 residues. Looked up from germline, CDR1 is LNHDA and CDR2 is SQIVND (reference sequence).

This clone was seen a single time. The gene calls are TRBV19 and TRBJ1-2; TRBD1 matches 8 bases. The CDR3 length is 12 residues. V gave up 6 bases and J gave up 5 bases; unmatched junction bases: 2. The germline CDR1 and CDR2 sequences are LNHDA and SQIVND (reference sequence). This CDR3 is CASRTGDYGYTF. In nucleotides, the CDR3 is TGTGCCAGTAGGACAGGGGATTATGGCTACACCTTC.

The chain is built from TRBV27 and TRBJ2-5; 12 bases are shared with TRBD1. The CDR3 sequence is 14 residues long. In germline, CDR1 is MNHEY, CDR2 SMNVEV (reference sequence). Trimming cost V 4 bases and J 4 bases; bases outside gene matches: 1. The CDR3: CASSSGQGAETQYF. CDR3 nucleotides: TGTGCCAGCAGTTCGGGACAGGGGGCAGAGACCCAGTACTTC.